Following are 22 T cell receptor beta chains from one sample sequenced in a study of a mutant IDH1 vaccine in newly diagnosed glioma. Time point here: week 23, last vaccination. Each dose delivered 300 ug of mutant IDH1 20-mer peptide subcutaneously with imiquimod. Data came from immunoSEQ multiplex PCR; TCRdb stores just in-frame clones and leaves some out. This table has approximately 43,000 clones, 78% appearing once. These receptors have no known antigen. The sequences come from PBMCs, collected from a glioma patient whose treatment included an IDH1 peptide vaccine. Receptors were obtained from a woman in her forties with glioma. Some clones in this sample may be carry-over from other donors' samples.

The chain has TRBV12-2 and TRBJ1-1; TRBD1, the table's D call, lacks a check against the DNA. TRBV12-2 is termed a pseudogene. The CDR3 covers 13 residues. The CDR3 protein is CASRPQENTEAFF. Here the CDR3 DNA reads TGTGCAAGTCGCCCCCAGGAGAACACTGAAGCTTTCTTT.

The chain combines TRBV2 with TRBJ2-7; possible D gene TRBD2, 6 bases. The CDR3 consists of 10 residues. Trimming stripped 6 bases from V and 6 bases from J, with 6 bases between. Per the germline V gene, CDR1 is SNHLY and CDR2 is FYNNEI. CDR3 loop: CASSGGEQYF. The DNA of the CDR3 is TGTGCCAGCAGCGGGGGCGAGCAGTACTTC. The full variable domain, in which reference TRBV2 and TRBJ2-7 provide the parts outside the CDR3, is EPEVTQTPSHQVTQMGQEVILRCVPISNHLYFYWYRQILGQKVEFLVSFYNNEISEKSEIFDDQFSVERPDGSNFTLKIRSTKLEDSAMYFCASSGGEQYFGPGTRLTVT.

V is TRBV19 and J is TRBJ2-3; no clear D. V shed 1 base and J shed 5 bases, with 7 bases lying between them. Germline assignment: CDR1 LNHDA and CDR2 SQIVND (reference sequence). The CDR3 is made up of 13 amino acids. The CDR3 nucleotides read TGTGCCAGTAGTATAGGCACGAGAGATACGCAGTATTTT. Protein product: CASSIGTRDTQYF. The whole variable domain, filled in from reference TRBV19 and TRBJ2-3, reads DGGITQSPKYLFRKEGQNVTLSCEQNLNHDAMYWYRQDPGQGLRLIYYSQIVNDFQKGDIAEGYSVSREKKESFPLTVTSAQKNPTAFYLCASSIGTRDTQYFGPGTRLTVL.

This rearrangement joins TRBV6-5 to TRBJ2-2; 9 bases map to TRBD1. After removal of 7 bases from V and 5 bases from J, the junction contained 8 bases not matched to a gene. Germline V lookup: CDR1 MNHEY, CDR2 SVGAGI. The CDR3 covers 15 residues. The chain's CDR3 is CASTLGTGSTGELFF. The DNA of the CDR3 is TGTGCCAGCACCTTAGGGACAGGGAGTACCGGGGAGCTGTTTTTT.

This clone was found once. V and J are TRBV5-1 and TRBJ2-4; no reliable D call. V was shortened by 0 bases and J by 0 bases, with 4 bases between the two germline ends. The CDR3 loop spans 14 amino acids. Germline CDR1 is SGHRS and CDR2 is YFSETQ. The CDR3 protein is CASSLGGAKNIQYF. The CDR3 nucleotides read TGCGCCAGCAGCTTGGGGGGAGCCAAAAACATTCAGTACTTC.

This chain links TRBV27 with TRBJ1-2, with unresolved D. Per germline, CDR1 MNHEY and CDR2 SMNVEV (reference sequence). The CDR3 length is 13 residues. The ends were cut back, 2 bases at V and 4 bases at J, with 8 bases in the middle. The CDR3 DNA follows: TGTGCCAGCAGTTTAAGCAGACTCTATGGCTACACCTTC. Its translation: CASSLSRLYGYTF.

This clone was counted only a few times. This chain connects TRBV10-2 to TRBJ1-5; no definite D call. Germline loops: CDR1 WSHSY, CDR2 SAAADI. The ends were cut back, 6 bases at V and 0 bases at J, with 6 bases in the middle. This CDR3 has 13 residues. In DNA, the CDR3 is TGCGCCAGCAGCCCTACTAGCAATCAGCCCCAGCATTTT. Protein sequence: CASSPTSNQPQHF.

V usage is TRBV29-1 and J usage is TRBJ1-5; 9 nucleotides agree with TRBD1. Trimming removed 6 bases from V and 5 bases from J; junction bases left unmatched: 8. CDR1 and CDR2 from the germline V gene are SQVTM and ANQGSEA. CDR3 size: 14 residues. This CDR3 reads CSVSTGGLHQPQHF. In DNA, the CDR3 is TGCAGCGTGAGTACAGGGGGCTTGCATCAGCCCCAGCATTTT.

The gene calls are TRBV7-6 and TRBJ1-1; the D is unclear. With 2 bases removed from V and 5 bases from J, the gap between germline ends came to 9 bases. Germline assignment: CDR1 SGHVS and CDR2 FNYEAQ. The CDR3 length is 13 residues. The CDR3 reads CASSLLARTEAFF. DNA of the CDR3: TGTGCCAGCAGCTTATTGGCCCGAACTGAAGCTTTCTTT.

The chain has TRBV9 and TRBJ2-5, with TRBD2 matching 16 bases. The CDR3 is 17 residues long. Trimming at V came to 0 bases and at J to 2 bases, leaving 1 base not matched to a gene. CDR1 is SGDLS, CDR2 YYNGEE, per germline. Written as DNA, the CDR3 is TGTGCCAGCAGCGTAGGGGGACTAGCGGGGGGGCAAGAGACCCAGTACTTC. Amino acid sequence: CASSVGGLAGGQETQYF.

The V gene is TRBV19, the J gene TRBJ2-5; D not resolved. This CDR3 has 12 residues. Germline CDR1 is LNHDA and CDR2 is SQIVND (reference sequence). Trimming cost V 3 bases and J 5 bases, with 7 bases left between them. CDR3 loop: CASSILGETQYF. Here the CDR3 DNA reads TGTGCCAGTAGTATCCTAGGGGAGACCCAGTACTTC.

This rearrangement joins TRBV4-3 to TRBJ1-5; D gene ambiguous. CDR3 length: 15 residues. Germline V CDR1 and CDR2: LGHNA, YSLEER. V was trimmed by 0 bases and J by 0 bases, leaving 6 bases between them. The CDR3 bases are TGCGCCAGCAGCCAAGATTTCCATAGCAATCAGCCCCAGCATTTT. It specifies CASSQDFHSNQPQHF.

The chain links TRBV4-3 to TRBJ2-2; no reliable D call. The V gene lost 0 bases and the J gene lost 4 bases, with 18 bases spanning the gap. The CDR3 spans 18 residues. Per the germline V gene, CDR1 is LGHNA and CDR2 is YSLEER. The CDR3 reads CASSQDTNTLTSTGELFF. The CDR3 DNA reads TGCGCCAGCAGCCAAGATACTAACACCCTCACGAGCACCGGGGAGCTGTTTTTT.

The V gene is TRBV10-1, the J gene TRBJ2-1, with D perhaps being TRBD1 or TRBD2 (5 bases each). Trimming left V 4 bases short and J 2 bases short, with 15 bases between. CDR1 WNHNN and CDR2 SYGVQD come from the germline V gene (reference sequence). The CDR3 is 16 amino acids. The CDR3 sequence is CASSVMGDVAYNEQFF. CDR3 DNA sequence: TGCGCCAGCAGTGTAATGGGGGACGTAGCCTACAATGAGCAGTTCTTC.

This chain links TRBV6-5 with TRBJ2-1; 9 nucleotides match TRBD1. Germline-derived CDR1 and CDR2 are MNHEY and SVGAGI. The CDR3 has 16 residues. Trimming cost V 0 bases and J 3 bases; bases outside gene matches: 3. The CDR3 nucleotides are TGTGCCAGCAGTTACTCGACGGGACAGGGCTACAATGAGCAGTTCTTC. The encoded protein is CASSYSTGQGYNEQFF.

V is TRBV4-1 and J is TRBJ1-6, with TRBD1 matching over 9 bases. Per germline, CDR1 MGHRA and CDR2 YSYEKL. The ends lost 3 bases at V and 8 bases at J; junction bases unmatched: 5. The CDR3 extends over 15 amino acids. CDR3 sequence reads: CASSHLRDRDSPLHF. The CDR3 nucleotides read TGCGCCAGCAGCCATCTCCGGGACAGGGATTCACCCCTCCACTTT.

The chain employs TRBV29-1 and TRBJ1-1; 7 bases align to TRBD1. The CDR3 is 12 residues long. Germline values: CDR1 SQVTM, CDR2 ANQGSEA. The V gene end was trimmed by 4 bases and the J gene end by 1 base; junction bases not matched to a gene: 0. CDR3 amino acids: CSVGDRNTEAFF. The CDR3 nucleotides are TGCAGCGTTGGGGACAGGAACACTGAAGCTTTCTTT.

The CDR3 region is CASSLAAGGSSHNEQFF. The CDR3, as DNA: TGTGCCAGCAGCTTAGCGGCTGGCGGGAGCTCTCACAATGAGCAGTTCTTC. The V and J genes are TRBV7-9 and TRBJ2-1, with 7 bases lining up with TRBD2. CDR3 length equals 17 residues. The V and J ends lost 0 bases and 5 bases, in that order; junction bases with no gene match: 10. From germline, CDR1 is SEHNR and CDR2 FQNEAQ (reference sequence).

The chain recombines TRBV6-5 with TRBJ1-5; possible D gene TRBD1, 5 bases. Trimming left V 0 bases short and J 4 bases short, with 10 bases between. The germline gives CDR1 MNHEY, CDR2 SVGAGI. This CDR3 is built from 15 residues. CDR3 in DNA: TGTGCCAGCAGTTACTCAGGGGCAGGAAATCAGCCCCAGCATTTT. It specifies CASSYSGAGNQPQHF.

This rearrangement joins TRBV9 to TRBJ2-2, with D possibly being TRBD1 or TRBD2 (5 bases each). V was clipped by 4 bases and J by 5 bases, with 15 bases between them. The CDR3 consists of 15 residues. Germline CDR1 reads SGDLS; CDR2 reads YYNGEE. CDR3 in DNA: TGTGCCAGCAGCCCAATAGTAGAGGGGACCGGGGAGCTGTTTTTT. Translating gives CASSPIVEGTGELFF.

The chain links TRBV9 to TRBJ2-2; D is unresolved. The germline gives CDR1 SGDLS, CDR2 YYNGEE. Trimming took 4 bases from V and 4 from J, leaving 8 bases between them. This CDR3 is 13 amino acids long. CDR3 bases: TGTGCCAGCAGCCCCACACTCACCGGGGAGCTGTTTTTT. Translating it yields CASSPTLTGELFF.

V is TRBV7-3 and J is TRBJ2-3, with D possibly TRBD1 on 6 matching bases. Germline V gene data show CDR1 as SGHTA and CDR2 as FQGTGA. Trimming left V 2 bases short and J 3 bases short, with 9 bases between. The CDR3 runs to 14 residues. CDR3 bases: TGTGCCAGCAGCTTATCGGGGACAACAGATACGCAGTATTTT. It yields the protein CASSLSGTTDTQYF.